The T cell receptor beta chain described here comes from a study of T and B cells in COVID-19 patients (dated by TCRdb to 2020 to 2022). Some background on the complete study: Using TRB and IGH repertoire sequencing of peripheral blood, the study characterized adaptive immunity in COVID-19 patients who had active infection or had recovered. Over 7 million TCR sequences were analysed from a TCR and BCR sequence repository that comprised fewer than 45 patients and some 70 time points. Repertoire analyses used an age-matched reference group of approximately 40 healthy donors who were negative for COVID-19 antibodies as the comparison. As many as 9 follow-up blood samples were collected from each patient, and in some individuals these samples spanned different disease stages. Critical illness requiring mechanical ventilation or ECMO was present in about 55% of the roughly 20 patients in the active-infection cohort. A couple of patients were in both the active and recovered cohorts because samples existed from active disease and from after recovery. Comorbidities linked to unfavorable COVID-19 outcome were present in about 90% of the 20 patients in the active-infection cohort. Median age was around 37 years in the recovered cohort versus approximately 63 years in the active-infection cohort. A recovered cohort was made up of about 19 patients contributing approximately 22 samples, mostly after mild to moderate COVID-19 managed as outpatients. Overall study outcomes, separate from this receptor: Prospective validation of the reported TCR clusters was stated to be required before clinical use. In patients with COVID-19, the usage of TRBV/TRBJ genes was reported to be strongly skewed. A total of 2,331 TCR clusters were exclusive to the recovered cohort, and about 30 of those clusters were low-pGen clusters. Blood samples from mildly ill patients during symptoms and early samples from severe cases were scarce. The cohort was judged too small for assessing how HLA contributes to COVID-19 susceptibility or severity. Specific T cell subsets (CD4+/Treg/CD8+) and sorted SARS-CoV-2-responsive or tetramer+ T cells had not yet been sequenced, and these experiments were ongoing. TRB repertoires were highly clonal in active COVID-19, whereas diversity and richness at recovery rose above healthy donor levels.

This clonotype has just a few counts. Its specific antigen is unknown. The record has no base qualities; no much larger clone is one base away. TRB repertoires were amplified from approximately 250-500 ng of genomic DNA extracted from blood. CDR1 and CDR2 are read off the germline V gene (reference sequence) as MNHEY and SMNVEV. V is cut by 4 bases and J by 10 bases, and the space between the germline ends is 14 bases. The CDR3 spans 13 residues, from the cysteine through the phenylalanine. Only the CDR3 DNA stays, 39 bases, in frame from base 1. The data were produced on an Illumina MiSeq. Multiplex PCR with BIOMED2 TRB-A/B primer pools was used to amplify TRB rearrangements. Illumina-compatible adapters and 7-nucleotide sample barcodes were attached to the amplicons in two consecutive PCRs. All library PCRs used Phusion HS II polymerase. Amplicons were gel-purified with the NucleoSpin Gel and PCR Clean-up kit, quantified on Qubit, and pooled at 4 to 5 nM. The quality of the amplicon pool was checked on an Agilent 2100 Bioanalyzer prior to Illumina next-generation sequencing. Per the source publication's procedure: TRB rearrangements were annotated with MiXCR 3.0.8 using the default MiXCR reference library. Non-productive reads and sequences with fewer than 2 reads were removed, and each unique CDR3 nucleotide sequence was counted as one clone. Clonality, diversity, richness and V-J gene usage were calculated in R 3.5.1. TCR clustering by CDR3 similarity used GLIPH2, with generation probabilities calculated by OLGA. Only GLIPH2 clusters with at least four unique TCR clonotypes present in at least three individuals were retained. TCRdb applied fastp at Q25 and MiXCR to the public reads, then kept only in-frame beta chains. CDR3 protein sequences are deduplicated, and each keeps its most common genes and DNA. These V and J calls originate from TCRdb's pipeline instead of the authors' own analysis. The sample profile shows fewer than 15,000 distinct CDR3 sequences; approximately 24% of them were found once. The leading ten clones occupy 3.5% to 5% of the sample.

Sequencing was performed on blood. This clonotype was obtained from a human donor who had recovered from COVID-19. The sequence links TRBV27 to TRBJ1-5, with the identity of the D gene unclear. The bases are TGTGCCAGCAGTTCAGGCCCCCGAGTTCCCCAGCATTTT. The encoded protein is CASSSGPRVPQHF.